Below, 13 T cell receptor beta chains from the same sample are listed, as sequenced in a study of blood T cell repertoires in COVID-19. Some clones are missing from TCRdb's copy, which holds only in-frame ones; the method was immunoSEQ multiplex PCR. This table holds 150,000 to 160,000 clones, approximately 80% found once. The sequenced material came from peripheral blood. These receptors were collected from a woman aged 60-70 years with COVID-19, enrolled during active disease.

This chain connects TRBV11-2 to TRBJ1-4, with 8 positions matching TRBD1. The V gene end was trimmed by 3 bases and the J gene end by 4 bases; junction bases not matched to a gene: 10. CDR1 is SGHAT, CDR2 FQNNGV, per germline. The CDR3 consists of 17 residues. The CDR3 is CASSLGTRQGINEKLFF. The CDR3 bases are TGTGCCAGCAGCTTGGGGACCCGACAGGGGATTAATGAAAAACTGTTTTTT.

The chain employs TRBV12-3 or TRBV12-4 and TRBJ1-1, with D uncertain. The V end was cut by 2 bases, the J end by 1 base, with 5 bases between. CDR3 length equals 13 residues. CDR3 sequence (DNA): TGTGCCAGCAGTTTACGCAGGAACACTGAAGCTTTCTTT. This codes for CASSLRRNTEAFF.

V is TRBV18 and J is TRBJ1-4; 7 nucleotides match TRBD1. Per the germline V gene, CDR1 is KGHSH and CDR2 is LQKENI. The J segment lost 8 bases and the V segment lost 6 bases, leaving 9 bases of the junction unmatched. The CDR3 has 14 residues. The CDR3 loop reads CASSPTGFSEKLFF. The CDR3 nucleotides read TGTGCCAGCTCGCCGACAGGGTTTTCGGAAAAACTGTTTTTT.

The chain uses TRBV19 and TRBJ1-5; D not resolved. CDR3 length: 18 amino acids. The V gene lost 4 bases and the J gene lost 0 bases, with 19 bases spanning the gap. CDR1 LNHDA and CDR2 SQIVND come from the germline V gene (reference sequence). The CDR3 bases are TGTGCCAGTAGTAGAGACGGGCCGGGGTCATATAGCAATCAGCCCCAGCATTTT. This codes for CASSRDGPGSYSNQPQHF.

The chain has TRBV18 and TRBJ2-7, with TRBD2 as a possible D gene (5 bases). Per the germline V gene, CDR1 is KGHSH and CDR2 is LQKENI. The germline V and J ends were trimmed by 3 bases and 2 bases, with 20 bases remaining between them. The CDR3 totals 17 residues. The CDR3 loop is CASSPTARGPLTYEQYF. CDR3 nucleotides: TGTGCCAGCTCACCGACCGCCAGAGGGCCACTAACCTACGAGCAGTACTTC.

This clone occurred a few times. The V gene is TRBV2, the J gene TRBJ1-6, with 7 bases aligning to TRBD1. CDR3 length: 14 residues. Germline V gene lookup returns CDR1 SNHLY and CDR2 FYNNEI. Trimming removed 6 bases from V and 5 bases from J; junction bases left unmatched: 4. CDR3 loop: CASRGDSNNSPLHF. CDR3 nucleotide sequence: TGTGCCAGCAGGGGGGACAGTAATAATTCACCCCTCCACTTT.

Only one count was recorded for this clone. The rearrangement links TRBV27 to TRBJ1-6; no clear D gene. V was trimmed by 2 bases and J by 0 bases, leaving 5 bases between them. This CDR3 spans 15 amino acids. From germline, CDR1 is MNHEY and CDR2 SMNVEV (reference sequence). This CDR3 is CASSLGVSYNSPLHF. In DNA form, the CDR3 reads TGTGCCAGCAGTTTAGGAGTCTCCTATAATTCACCCCTCCACTTT.

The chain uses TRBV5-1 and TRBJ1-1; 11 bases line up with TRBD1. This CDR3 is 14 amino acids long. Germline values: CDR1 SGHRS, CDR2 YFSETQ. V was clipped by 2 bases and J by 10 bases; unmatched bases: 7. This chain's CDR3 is CASSFRDRGTRAFF. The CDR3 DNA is TGCGCCAGCAGCTTCCGGGACAGGGGGACCAGAGCTTTCTTT.

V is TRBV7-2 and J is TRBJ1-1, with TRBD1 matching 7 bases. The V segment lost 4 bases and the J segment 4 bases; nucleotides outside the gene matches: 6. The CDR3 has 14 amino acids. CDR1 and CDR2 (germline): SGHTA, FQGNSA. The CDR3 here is CASSSEGASTEAFF. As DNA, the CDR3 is TGTGCCAGCAGCTCCGAGGGGGCGAGCACTGAAGCTTTCTTT.

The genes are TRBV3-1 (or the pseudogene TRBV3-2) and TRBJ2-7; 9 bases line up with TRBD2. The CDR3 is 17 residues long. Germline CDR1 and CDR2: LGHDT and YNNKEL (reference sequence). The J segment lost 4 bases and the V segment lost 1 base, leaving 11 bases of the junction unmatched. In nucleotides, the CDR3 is TGTGCCAGCAGCCAAGTCTTAAGTGCGGGAGGGGGGTACGAGCAGTACTTC. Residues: CASSQVLSAGGGYEQYF.

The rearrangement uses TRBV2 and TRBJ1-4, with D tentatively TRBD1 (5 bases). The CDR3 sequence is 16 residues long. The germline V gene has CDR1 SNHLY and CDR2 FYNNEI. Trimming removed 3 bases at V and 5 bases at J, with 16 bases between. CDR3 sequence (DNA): TGTGCCAGCAGTGATAACGGCAGGGTGAGAAATGAAAAACTGTTTTTT. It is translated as CASSDNGRVRNEKLFF.

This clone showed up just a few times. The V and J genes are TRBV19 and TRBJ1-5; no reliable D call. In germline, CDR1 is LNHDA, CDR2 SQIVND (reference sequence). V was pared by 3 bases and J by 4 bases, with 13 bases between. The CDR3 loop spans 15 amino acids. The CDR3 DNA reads TGTGCCAGTAGTATGGGCAGTCCCCAAAATCAGCCCCAGCATTTT. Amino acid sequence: CASSMGSPQNQPQHF.

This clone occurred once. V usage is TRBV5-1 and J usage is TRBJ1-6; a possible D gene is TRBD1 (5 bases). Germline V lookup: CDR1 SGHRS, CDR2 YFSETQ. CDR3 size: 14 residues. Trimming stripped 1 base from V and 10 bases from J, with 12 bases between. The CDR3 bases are TGCGCCAGCAGCTTGTTGGGGGGGGACTCACCCCTCCACTTT. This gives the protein CASSLLGGDSPLHF.